These 9 T cell receptor beta chains were all obtained from the same sample, sequenced in a study of human T cells and chemical hapten exposure. TCRdb fed the RACE reads into MiXCR, producing one record per CDR3 protein. Of 70,000 to 85,000 distinct CDR3 sequences in the sample, about 8.7% were seen once. Sample time point: healthy volunteer bleed at 6 weeks. RNA extraction used unfractionated whole blood as the source of total RNA. Material for sequencing was whole blood. The receptors derive from a male donor in good health. Some clones in this sample may be carry-over from other donors' samples.

The chain has TRBV3-1 and TRBJ1-5; D not resolved. CDR1 is LGHDT and CDR2 is YNNKEL in the germline V gene (reference sequence). The CDR3 totals 16 residues. The V and J ends lost 1 base and 2 bases respectively, with 12 bases between them. The CDR3 DNA reads as TGTGCCAGCAGCCAAGCACCTTTGCAAGGCAATCAGCCCCAGCATTTT. Its protein product is CASSQAPLQGNQPQHF. Based on the CDR3 plus reference TRBV3-1 and TRBJ1-5, the full variable domain is DTAVSQTPKYLVTQMGNDKSIKCEQNLGHDTMYWYKQDSKKFLKIMFSYNNKELIINETVPNRFSPKSPDKAHLNLHINSLELGDSAVYFCASSQAPLQGNQPQHFGDGTRLSIL.

The J gene is TRBJ1-5, the V gene TRBV29-1, with 7 bases identical to TRBD1. The J call may be wrong; the DNA end is better matched by TRBJ2-3. The CDR3 loop spans 14 amino acids. CDR1 is SQVTM and CDR2 is ANQGSEA in the germline V gene. CDR3 sequence reads: CSVVTGVSNQPQYF. CDR3 coding DNA: TGCAGCGTGGTAACAGGGGTTAGCAATCAGCCCCAGTATTTT.

This clonotype was seen a few times. The V gene is TRBV11-2, the J gene TRBJ1-6, with D perhaps matching TRBD1 (6 bases). The CDR3 sequence is 17 residues long. CDR1 SGHAT and CDR2 FQNNGV come from the germline V gene. V was clipped by 2 bases and J by 6 bases, with 17 bases between them. The CDR3 sequence is CASSLWAVQGTNSPLHF. CDR3 DNA: TGTGCCAGCAGCTTATGGGCGGTCCAGGGGACTAATTCACCCCTCCACTTT.

This clonotype turned up a few times. The V call is TRBV20-1, the J call TRBJ2-7; D perhaps matches TRBD2 (6 bases). The CDR3 totals 14 residues. In germline, CDR1 is DFQATT, CDR2 SNEGSKA (reference sequence). V was clipped by 1 base and J by 2 bases, with 12 bases between them. The chain's CDR3 is CSARGLSGAYEQYF. CDR3 sequence (DNA): TGCAGTGCTAGAGGTCTTAGCGGTGCCTACGAGCAGTACTTC.

This clonotype was detected only a few times. The chain has TRBV5-1 and TRBJ2-7; D possibly matches TRBD1 or TRBD2 (6 bases each). CDR3 size: 14 residues. Germline V gene data show CDR1 as SGHRS and CDR2 as YFSETQ. The V end lost 4 bases, the J end lost 4 bases, and 15 bases lay between the germline ends. CDR3 region: CASSVGGSLYEQYF. The CDR3 DNA is TGCGCCAGCAGCGTGGGGGGCAGCCTTTACGAGCAGTACTTC.

This clonotype has just a few counts. The chain is built from TRBV6-2 or TRBV6-3 and TRBJ1-5; D may be TRBD1 (5 bases). Looked up from germline, CDR1 is MNHEY and CDR2 is SVGEGT. The V and J ends lost 6 bases and 0 bases respectively, with 12 bases between them. The CDR3 runs 15 residues. Here the CDR3 reads CASRGGTVSNQPQHF. In DNA form, the CDR3 reads TGTGCCAGCAGAGGCGGGACCGTTAGCAATCAGCCCCAGCATTTT.

The CDR3 spells CASSPGTLSTDTQYF. The CDR3 DNA follows: TGTGCCAGCAGCCCAGGGACACTTAGCACAGATACGCAGTATTTT. The rearrangement uses TRBV11-2 and TRBJ2-3; a weak D match, TRBD1 (6 bases). The CDR3 covers 15 residues. Per the germline V gene, CDR1 is SGHAT and CDR2 is FQNNGV. Trimming shortened V by 5 bases and J by 0 bases, and 12 bases separated the two germline ends.

This clonotype turned up a few times. J is TRBJ2-5 and V is TRBV3-1; 8 nucleotides match TRBD1. The CDR3 has 14 amino acids. Germline V CDR1 and CDR2: LGHDT, YNNKEL (reference sequence). V lost 5 bases, J lost 4 bases, and 6 bases stayed unmatched. The CDR3 nucleotides are TGTGCCAGCAGCGTTACAGGGGGAGGAGAGACCCAGTACTTC. It specifies CASSVTGGGETQYF.

This clonotype has a handful of counts. This chain connects TRBV18 to TRBJ1-1; perhaps TRBD1 as D (6 bases). The CDR3 spans 14 residues. V dropped 4 bases and J dropped 4 bases, with 13 bases sitting between them. From germline, CDR1 is KGHSH and CDR2 LQKENI. CDR3 in amino acids: CASSLPGAVTEAFF. CDR3 DNA sequence: TGTGCCAGCTCACTCCCAGGGGCGGTCACTGAAGCTTTCTTT.